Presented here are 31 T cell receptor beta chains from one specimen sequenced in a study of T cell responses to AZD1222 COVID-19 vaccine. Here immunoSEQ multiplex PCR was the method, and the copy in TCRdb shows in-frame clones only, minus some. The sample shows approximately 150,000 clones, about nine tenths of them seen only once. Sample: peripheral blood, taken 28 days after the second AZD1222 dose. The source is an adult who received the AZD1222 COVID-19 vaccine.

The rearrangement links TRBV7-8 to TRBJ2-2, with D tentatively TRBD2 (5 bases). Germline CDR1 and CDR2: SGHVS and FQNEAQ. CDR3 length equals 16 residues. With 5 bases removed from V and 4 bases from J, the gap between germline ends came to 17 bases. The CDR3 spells CASSGWSGRVTGELFF. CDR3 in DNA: TGTGCCAGCAGCGGGTGGAGCGGCCGCGTCACCGGGGAGCTGTTTTTT. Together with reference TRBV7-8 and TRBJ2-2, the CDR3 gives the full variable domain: GAGVSQSPRYKVAKRGQDVALRCDPISGHVSLFWYQQALGQGPEFLTYFQNEAQLDKSGLPSDRFFAERPEGSVSTLKIQRTQQEDSAVYLCASSGWSGRVTGELFFGEGSRLTVL.

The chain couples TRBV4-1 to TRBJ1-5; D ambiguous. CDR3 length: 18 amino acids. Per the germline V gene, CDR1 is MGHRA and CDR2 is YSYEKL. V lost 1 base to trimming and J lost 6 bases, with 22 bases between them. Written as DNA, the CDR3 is TGCGCCAGCAGCCAAGGGCCCTTATGGGATGTGGGTCGTCAGCCCCAGCATTTT. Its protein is CASSQGPLWDVGRQPQHF.

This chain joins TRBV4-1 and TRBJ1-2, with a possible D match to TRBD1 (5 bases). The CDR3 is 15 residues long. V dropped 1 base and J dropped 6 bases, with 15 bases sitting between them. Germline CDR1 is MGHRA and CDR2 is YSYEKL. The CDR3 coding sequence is TGCGCCAGCAGCCAAGCTCGGGGCAGGGCCCATGGCTACACCTTC. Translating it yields CASSQARGRAHGYTF.

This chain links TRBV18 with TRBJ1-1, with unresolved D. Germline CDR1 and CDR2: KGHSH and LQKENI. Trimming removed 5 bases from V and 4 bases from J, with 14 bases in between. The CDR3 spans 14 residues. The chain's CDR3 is CASSIDISPTEAFF. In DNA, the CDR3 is TGTGCCAGCTCAATAGACATATCCCCCACTGAAGCTTTCTTT.

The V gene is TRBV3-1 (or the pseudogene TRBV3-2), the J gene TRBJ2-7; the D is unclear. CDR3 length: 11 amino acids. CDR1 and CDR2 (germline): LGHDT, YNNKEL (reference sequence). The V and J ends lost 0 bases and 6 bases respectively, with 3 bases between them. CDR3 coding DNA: TGTGCCAGCAGCCAAGAATCCGAGCAGTACTTC. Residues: CASSQESEQYF.

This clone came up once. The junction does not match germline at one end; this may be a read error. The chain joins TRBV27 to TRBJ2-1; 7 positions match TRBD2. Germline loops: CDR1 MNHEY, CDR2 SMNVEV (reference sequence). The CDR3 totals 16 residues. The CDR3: CATSPNRGSSYNEQFF. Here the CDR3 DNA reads TGTGCCACCAGTCCCAATCGCGGGAGCTCCTACAATGAGCAGTTCTTC.

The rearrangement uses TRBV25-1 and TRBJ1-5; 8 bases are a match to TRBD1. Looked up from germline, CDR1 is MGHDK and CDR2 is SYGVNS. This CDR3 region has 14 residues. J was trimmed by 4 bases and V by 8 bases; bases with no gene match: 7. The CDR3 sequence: CASAGTGPNQPQHF. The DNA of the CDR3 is TGTGCCAGCGCCGGGACAGGACCTAATCAGCCCCAGCATTTT.

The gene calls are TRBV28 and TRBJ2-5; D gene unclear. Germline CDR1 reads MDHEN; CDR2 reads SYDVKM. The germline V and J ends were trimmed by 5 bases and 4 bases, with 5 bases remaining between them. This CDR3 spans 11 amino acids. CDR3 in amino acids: CASSTLETQYF. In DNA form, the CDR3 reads TGTGCCAGCAGTACCTTAGAGACCCAGTACTTC. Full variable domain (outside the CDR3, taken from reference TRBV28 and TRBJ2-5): DVKVTQSSRYLVKRTGEKVFLECVQDMDHENMFWYRQDPGLGLRLIYFSYDVKMKEKGDIPEGYSVSREKKERFSLILESASTNQTSMYLCASSTLETQYFGPGTRLLVL.

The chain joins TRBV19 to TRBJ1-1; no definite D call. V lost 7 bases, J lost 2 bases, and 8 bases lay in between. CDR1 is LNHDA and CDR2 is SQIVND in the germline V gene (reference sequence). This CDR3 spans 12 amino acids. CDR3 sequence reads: CASMFDNTEAFF. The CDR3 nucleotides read TGTGCCAGTATGTTCGATAACACTGAAGCTTTCTTT.

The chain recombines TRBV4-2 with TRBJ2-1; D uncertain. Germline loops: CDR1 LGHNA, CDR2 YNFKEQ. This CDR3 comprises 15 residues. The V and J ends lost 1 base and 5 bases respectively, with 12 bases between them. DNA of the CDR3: TGTGCCAGCAGCCAAGCTAATAGCCCGGACAATGAGCAGTTCTTC. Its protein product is CASSQANSPDNEQFF.

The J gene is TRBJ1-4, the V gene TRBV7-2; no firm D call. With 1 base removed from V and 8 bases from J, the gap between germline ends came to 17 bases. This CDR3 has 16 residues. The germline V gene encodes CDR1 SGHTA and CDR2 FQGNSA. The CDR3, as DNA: TGTGCCAGCAGCTTAGGATCGGTCCGGGGAAGCGAAAAACTGTTTTTT. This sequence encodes CASSLGSVRGSEKLFF.

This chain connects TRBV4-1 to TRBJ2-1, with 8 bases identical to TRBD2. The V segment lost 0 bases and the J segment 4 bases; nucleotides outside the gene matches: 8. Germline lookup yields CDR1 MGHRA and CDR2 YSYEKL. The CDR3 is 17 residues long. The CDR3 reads CASSQEGAGDAYNEQFF. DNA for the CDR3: TGCGCCAGCAGCCAAGAGGGAGCGGGGGACGCGTACAATGAGCAGTTCTTC.

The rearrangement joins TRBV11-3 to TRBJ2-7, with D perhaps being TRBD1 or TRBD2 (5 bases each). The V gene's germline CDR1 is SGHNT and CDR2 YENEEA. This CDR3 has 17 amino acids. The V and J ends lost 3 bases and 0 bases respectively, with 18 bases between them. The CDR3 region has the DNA TGTGCCAGCAGCTTGACCATCCGGGACGGTGACTCCTACGAGCAGTACTTC. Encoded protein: CASSLTIRDGDSYEQYF.

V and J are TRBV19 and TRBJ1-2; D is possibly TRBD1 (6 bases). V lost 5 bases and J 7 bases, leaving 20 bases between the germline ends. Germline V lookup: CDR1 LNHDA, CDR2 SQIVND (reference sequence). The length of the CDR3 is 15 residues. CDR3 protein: CASSPRLNRVGGYTF. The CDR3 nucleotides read TGTGCCAGTAGTCCAAGACTAAACAGGGTCGGTGGCTACACCTTC.

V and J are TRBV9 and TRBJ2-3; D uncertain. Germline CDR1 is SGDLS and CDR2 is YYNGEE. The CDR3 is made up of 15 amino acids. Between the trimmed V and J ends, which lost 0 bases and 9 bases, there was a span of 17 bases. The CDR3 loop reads CASSVVDSPLLTQYF. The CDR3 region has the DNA TGTGCCAGCAGCGTAGTTGACTCTCCTCTTCTCACGCAGTATTTT.

CDR3 nucleotide sequence: TGTGCCAACCGGCCTGCGACAGGGCCCGGGGAGCTGTTTTTT. Its translation: CANRPATGPGELFF. The chain combines TRBV7-2 with TRBJ2-2; 7 nucleotides line up with TRBD1. Germline values: CDR1 SGHTA, CDR2 FQGNSA. V was clipped by 10 bases and J by 6 bases; unmatched bases: 11. The CDR3 is 14 residues long.

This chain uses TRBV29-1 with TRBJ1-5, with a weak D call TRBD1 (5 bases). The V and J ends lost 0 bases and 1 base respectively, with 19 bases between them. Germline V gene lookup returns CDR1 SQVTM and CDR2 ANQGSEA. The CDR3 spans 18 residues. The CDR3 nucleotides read TGCAGCGTTGAAGATGCTCCCCTCCCGGGACTAAGCAATCAGCCCCAGCATTTT. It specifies CSVEDAPLPGLSNQPQHF.

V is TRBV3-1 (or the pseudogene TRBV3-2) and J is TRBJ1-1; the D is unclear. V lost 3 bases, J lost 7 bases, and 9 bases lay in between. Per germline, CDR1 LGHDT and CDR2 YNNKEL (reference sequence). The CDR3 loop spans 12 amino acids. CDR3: CASSHISDEAFF. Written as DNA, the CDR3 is TGTGCCAGCAGCCATATATCCGATGAAGCTTTCTTT.

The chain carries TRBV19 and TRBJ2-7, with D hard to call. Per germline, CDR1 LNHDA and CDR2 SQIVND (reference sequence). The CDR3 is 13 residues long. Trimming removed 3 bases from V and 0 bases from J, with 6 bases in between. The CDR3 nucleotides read TGTGCCAGTAGTATGGCAACCTCCTACGAGCAGTACTTC. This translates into CASSMATSYEQYF.

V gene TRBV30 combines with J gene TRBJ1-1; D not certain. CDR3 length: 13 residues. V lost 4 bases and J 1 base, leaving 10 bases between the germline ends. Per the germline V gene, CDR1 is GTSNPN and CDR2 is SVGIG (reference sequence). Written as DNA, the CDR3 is TGTGCCTGGAATGTGGCGGGGAACACTGAAGCTTTCTTT. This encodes CAWNVAGNTEAFF.

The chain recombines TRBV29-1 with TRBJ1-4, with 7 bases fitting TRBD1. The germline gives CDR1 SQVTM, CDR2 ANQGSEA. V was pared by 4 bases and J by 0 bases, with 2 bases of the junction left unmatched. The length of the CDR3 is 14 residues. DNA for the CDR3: TGCAGCGTTGCCGACAGGGCAACTAATGAAAAACTGTTTTTT. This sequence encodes CSVADRATNEKLFF.

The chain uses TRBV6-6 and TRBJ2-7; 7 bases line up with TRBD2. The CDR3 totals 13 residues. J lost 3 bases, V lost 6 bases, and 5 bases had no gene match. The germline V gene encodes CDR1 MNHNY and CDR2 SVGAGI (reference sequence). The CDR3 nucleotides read TGTGCCAGCAGCAATGGACTAGGCTACGAGCAGTACTTC. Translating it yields CASSNGLGYEQYF.

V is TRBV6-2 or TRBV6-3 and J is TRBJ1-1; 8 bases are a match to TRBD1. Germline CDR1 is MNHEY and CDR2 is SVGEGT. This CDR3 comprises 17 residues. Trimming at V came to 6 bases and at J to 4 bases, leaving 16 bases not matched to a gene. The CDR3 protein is CASSNSRGRGRSTEAFF. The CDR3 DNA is TGTGCCAGCAGCAACTCGAGGGGCAGGGGGCGGAGCACTGAAGCTTTCTTT.

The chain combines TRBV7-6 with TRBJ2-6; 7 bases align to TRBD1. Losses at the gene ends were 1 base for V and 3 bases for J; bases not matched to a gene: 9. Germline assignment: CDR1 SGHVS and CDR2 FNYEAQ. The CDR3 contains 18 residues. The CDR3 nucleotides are TGTGCCAGCAGCTTAGAAGGGGGCCTAGGTAGTGGGGCCAACGTCCTGACTTTC. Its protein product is CASSLEGGLGSGANVLTF.

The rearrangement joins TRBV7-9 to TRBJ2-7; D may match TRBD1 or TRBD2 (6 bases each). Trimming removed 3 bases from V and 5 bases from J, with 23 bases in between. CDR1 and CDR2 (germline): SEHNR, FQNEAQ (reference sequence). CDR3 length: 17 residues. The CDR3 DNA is TGTGCCAGCAGCTTTCCCACCGGAGGGGGAGGTACTGACGAGCAGTACTTC. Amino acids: CASSFPTGGGGTDEQYF.

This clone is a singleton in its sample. The CDR3 protein is CASRSTGGFDEQYF. CDR3 DNA sequence: TGTGCCAGCAGATCGACAGGGGGCTTCGACGAGCAGTACTTC. This chain links TRBV6-5 with TRBJ2-7, with TRBD1 matching 10 bases. Germline lookup yields CDR1 MNHEY and CDR2 SVGAGI. V lost 6 bases, J lost 5 bases, and 7 bases stayed unmatched. CDR3 length: 14 residues.

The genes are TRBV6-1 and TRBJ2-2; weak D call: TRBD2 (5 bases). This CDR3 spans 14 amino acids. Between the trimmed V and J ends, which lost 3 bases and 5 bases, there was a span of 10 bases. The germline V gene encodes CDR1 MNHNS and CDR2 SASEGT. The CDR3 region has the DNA TGTGCCAGCAGTGACACGCGGGTGACCGGGGAGCTGTTTTTT. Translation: CASSDTRVTGELFF.

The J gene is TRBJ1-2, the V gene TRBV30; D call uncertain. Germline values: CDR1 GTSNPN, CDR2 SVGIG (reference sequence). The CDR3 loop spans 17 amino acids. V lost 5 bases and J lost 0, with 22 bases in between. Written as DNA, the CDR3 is TGTGCCTGGGTCACTGGGCCTTTCTCCGACTCTAACTATGGCTACACCTTC. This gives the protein CAWVTGPFSDSNYGYTF.

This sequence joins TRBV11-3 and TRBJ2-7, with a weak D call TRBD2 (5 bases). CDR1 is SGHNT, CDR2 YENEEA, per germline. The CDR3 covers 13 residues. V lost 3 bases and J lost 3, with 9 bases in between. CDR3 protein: CASSFSGYYEQYF. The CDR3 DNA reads TGTGCCAGCAGCTTTTCGGGGTACTACGAGCAGTACTTC.

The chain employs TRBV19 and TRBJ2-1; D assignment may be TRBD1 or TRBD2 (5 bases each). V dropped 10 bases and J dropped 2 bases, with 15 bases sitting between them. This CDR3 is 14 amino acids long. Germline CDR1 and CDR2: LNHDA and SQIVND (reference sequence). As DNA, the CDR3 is TGTGCCACTCGAGCTGAGGGACCCTACAATGAGCAGTTCTTC. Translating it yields CATRAEGPYNEQFF.

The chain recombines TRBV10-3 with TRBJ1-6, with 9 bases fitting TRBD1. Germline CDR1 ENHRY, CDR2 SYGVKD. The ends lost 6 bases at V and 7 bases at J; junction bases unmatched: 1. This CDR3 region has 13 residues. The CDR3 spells CAIRGQGNSPLHF. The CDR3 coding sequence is TGTGCCATCAGGGGACAGGGAAATTCACCCCTCCACTTT.